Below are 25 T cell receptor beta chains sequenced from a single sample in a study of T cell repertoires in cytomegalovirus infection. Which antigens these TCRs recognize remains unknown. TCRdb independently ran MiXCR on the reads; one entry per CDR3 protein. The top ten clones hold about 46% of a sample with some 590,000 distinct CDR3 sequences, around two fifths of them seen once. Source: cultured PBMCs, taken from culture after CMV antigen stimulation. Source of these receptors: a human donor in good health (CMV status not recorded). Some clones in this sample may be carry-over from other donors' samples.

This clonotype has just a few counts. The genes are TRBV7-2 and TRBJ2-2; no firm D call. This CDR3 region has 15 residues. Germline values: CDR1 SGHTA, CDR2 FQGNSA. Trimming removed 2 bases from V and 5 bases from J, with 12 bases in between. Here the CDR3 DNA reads TGTGCCAGCAGCTTATTCTCGGTATCAACCGGGGAGCTGTTTTTT. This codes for CASSLFSVSTGELFF.

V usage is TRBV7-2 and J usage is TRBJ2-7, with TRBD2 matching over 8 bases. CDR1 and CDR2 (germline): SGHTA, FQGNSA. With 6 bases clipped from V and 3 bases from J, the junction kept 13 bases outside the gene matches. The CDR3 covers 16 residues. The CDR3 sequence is CASRPRGPSGLYEQYF. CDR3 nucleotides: TGTGCCAGCAGACCAAGGGGTCCTAGCGGGCTCTACGAGCAGTACTTC.

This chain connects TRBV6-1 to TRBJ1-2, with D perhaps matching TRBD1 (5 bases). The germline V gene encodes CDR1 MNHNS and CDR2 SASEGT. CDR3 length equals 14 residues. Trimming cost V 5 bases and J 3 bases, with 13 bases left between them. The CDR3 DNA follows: TGTGCCAGCAGTAAAACTGCGACAGACTATGGCTACACCTTC. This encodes CASSKTATDYGYTF.

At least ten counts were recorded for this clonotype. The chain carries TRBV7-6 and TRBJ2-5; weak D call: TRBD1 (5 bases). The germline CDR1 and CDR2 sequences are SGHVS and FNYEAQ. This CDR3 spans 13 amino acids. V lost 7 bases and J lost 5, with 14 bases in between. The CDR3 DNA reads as TGTGCCAGCACCCATCAGGGTTCTGAGACCCAGTACTTC. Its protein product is CASTHQGSETQYF.

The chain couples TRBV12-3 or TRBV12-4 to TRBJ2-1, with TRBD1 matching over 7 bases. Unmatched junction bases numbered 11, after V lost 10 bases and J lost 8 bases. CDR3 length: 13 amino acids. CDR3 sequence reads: CATSDRAIDEQFF. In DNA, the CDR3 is TGTGCCACCAGCGACAGGGCTATAGATGAGCAGTTCTTC.

The CDR3 nucleotides are TGCGCCAGCAGCCAAGAATTTAGCGGGATAAGAAACATTCAGTACTTC. This translates into CASSQEFSGIRNIQYF. The genes are TRBV4-1 and TRBJ2-4; 8 bases are a match to TRBD2. CDR1 MGHRA and CDR2 YSYEKL come from the germline V gene. The junction had 7 bases not matched to a gene; V was cut back by 0 bases and J by 6 bases. This CDR3 is 16 amino acids long.

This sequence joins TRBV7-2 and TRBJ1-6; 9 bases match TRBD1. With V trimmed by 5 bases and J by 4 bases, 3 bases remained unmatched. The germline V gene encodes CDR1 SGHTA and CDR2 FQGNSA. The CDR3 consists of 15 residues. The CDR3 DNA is TGTGCCAGCAGCCCCGGGACAGGGTATAATTCACCCCTCCACTTT. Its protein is CASSPGTGYNSPLHF.

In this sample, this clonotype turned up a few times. Here the CDR3 reads CASSSTATGGAYNEQFF. The CDR3 DNA is TGTGCCAGCAGCTCCACCGCCACAGGGGGCGCCTACAATGAGCAGTTCTTC. The chain uses TRBV7-2 and TRBJ2-1; 9 bases match TRBD1. Trimming took 4 bases from V and 2 from J; bases not matched to a gene: 9. Germline-derived CDR1 and CDR2 are SGHTA and FQGNSA. The CDR3 has 17 amino acids.

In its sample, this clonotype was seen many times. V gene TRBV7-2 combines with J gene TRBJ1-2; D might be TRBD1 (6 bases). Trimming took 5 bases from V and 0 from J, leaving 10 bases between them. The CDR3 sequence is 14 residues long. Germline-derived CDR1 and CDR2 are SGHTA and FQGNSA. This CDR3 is CASSTRTANYGYTF. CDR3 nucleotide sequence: TGTGCCAGCAGCACTCGGACAGCTAACTATGGCTACACCTTC. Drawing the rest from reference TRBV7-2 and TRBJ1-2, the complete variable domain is GAGVSQSPSNKVTEKGKDVELRCDPISGHTALYWYRQSLGQGLEFLIYFQGNSAPDKSGLPSDRFSAERTGGSVSTLTIQRTQQEDSAVYLCASSTRTANYGYTFGSGTRLTVV.

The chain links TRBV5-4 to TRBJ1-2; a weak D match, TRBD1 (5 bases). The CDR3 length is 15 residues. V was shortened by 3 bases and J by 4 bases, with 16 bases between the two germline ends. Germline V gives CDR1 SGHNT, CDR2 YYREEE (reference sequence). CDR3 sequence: CASSSLLEGAYGYTF. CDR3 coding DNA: TGTGCCAGCAGCTCACTTTTGGAAGGGGCCTATGGCTACACCTTC.

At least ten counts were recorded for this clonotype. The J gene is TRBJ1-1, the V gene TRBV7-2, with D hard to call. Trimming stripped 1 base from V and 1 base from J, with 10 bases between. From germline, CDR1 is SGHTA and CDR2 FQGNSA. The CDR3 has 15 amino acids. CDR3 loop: CASSLGGVTNTEAFF. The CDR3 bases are TGTGCCAGCAGCTTAGGCGGGGTTACGAACACTGAAGCTTTCTTT.

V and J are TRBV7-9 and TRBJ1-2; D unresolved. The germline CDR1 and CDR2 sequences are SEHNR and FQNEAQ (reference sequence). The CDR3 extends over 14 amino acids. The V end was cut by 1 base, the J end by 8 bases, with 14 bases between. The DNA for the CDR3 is TGTGCCAGCAGCTTAGATTTCAGAACTCAGGGCTACACCTTC. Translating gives CASSLDFRTQGYTF.

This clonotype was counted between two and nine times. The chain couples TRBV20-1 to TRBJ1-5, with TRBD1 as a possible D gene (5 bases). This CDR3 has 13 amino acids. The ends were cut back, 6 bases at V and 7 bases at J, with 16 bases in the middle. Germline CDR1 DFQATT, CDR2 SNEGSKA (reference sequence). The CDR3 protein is CSAPGHQGQPQHF. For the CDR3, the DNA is TGCAGTGCCCCGGGGCACCAAGGGCAGCCCCAGCATTTT.

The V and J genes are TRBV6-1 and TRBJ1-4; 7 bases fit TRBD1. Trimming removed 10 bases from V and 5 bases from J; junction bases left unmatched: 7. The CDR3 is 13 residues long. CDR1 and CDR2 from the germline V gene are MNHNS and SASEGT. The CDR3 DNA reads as TGTGCCACCCGACAGGGACCAAATGAAAAACTGTTTTTT. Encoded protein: CATRQGPNEKLFF.

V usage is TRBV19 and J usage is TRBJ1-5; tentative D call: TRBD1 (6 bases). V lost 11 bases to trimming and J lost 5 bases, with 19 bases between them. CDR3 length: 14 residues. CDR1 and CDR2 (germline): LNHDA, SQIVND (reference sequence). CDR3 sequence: CAGTDDRFYQPQHF. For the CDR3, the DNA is TGTGCCGGTACCGATGACAGGTTCTATCAGCCCCAGCATTTT.

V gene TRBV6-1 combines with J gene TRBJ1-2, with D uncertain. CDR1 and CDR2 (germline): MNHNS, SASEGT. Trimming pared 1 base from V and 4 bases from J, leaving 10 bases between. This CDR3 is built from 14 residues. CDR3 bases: TGTGCCAGCAGTGAAGGGGCCGACATCTATGGCTACACCTTC. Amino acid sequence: CASSEGADIYGYTF.

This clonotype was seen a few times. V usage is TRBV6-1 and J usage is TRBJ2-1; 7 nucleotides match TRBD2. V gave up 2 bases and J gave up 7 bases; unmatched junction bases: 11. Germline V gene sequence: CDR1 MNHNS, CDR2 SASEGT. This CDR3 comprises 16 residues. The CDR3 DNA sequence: TGTGCCAGCAGTGAATGGGCGGGGAGGGGAGCGAATGAGCAGTTCTTC. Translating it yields CASSEWAGRGANEQFF.

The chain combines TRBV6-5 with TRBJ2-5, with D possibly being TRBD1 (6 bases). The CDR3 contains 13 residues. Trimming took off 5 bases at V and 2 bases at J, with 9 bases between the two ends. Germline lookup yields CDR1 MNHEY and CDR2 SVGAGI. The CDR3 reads CASSGQLQETQYF. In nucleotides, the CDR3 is TGTGCCAGCAGTGGACAGTTACAAGAGACCCAGTACTTC.

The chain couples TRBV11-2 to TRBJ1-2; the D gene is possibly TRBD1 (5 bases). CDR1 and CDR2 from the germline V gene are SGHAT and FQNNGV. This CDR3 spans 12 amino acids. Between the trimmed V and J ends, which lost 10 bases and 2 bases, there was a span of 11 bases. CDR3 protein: CATNRGNYGYTF. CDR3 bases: TGTGCCACCAATAGGGGCAACTATGGCTACACCTTC.

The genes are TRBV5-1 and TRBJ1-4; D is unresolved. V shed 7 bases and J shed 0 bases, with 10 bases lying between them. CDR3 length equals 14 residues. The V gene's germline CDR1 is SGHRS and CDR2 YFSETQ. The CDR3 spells CASQDGATNEKLFF. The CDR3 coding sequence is TGCGCCAGCCAAGACGGTGCAACTAATGAAAAACTGTTTTTT.

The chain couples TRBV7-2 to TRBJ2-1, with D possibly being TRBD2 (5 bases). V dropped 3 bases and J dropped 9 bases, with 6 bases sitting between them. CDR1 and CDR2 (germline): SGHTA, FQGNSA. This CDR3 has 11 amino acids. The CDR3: CASSFSVEQFF. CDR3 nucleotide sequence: TGTGCCAGCAGCTTTAGCGTTGAGCAGTTCTTC.

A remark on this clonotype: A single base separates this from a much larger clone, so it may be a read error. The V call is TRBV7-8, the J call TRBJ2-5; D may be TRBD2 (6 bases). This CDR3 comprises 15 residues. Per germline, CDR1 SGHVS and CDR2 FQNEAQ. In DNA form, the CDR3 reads TGTGCCGGCAGCCAAGCCGCGGGGTCCAAGGAGACCCAGTACTTC. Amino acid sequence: CAGSQAAGSKETQYF.

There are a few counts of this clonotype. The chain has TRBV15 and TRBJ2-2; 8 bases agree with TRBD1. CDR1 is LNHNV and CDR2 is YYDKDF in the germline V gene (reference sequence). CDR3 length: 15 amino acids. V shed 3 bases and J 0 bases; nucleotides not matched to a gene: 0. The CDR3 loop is CATSRDRANTGELFF. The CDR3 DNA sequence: TGTGCCACCAGCAGGGACAGGGCGAACACCGGGGAGCTGTTTTTT. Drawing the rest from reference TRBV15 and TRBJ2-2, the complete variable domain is DAMVIQNPRYQVTQFGKPVTLSCSQTLNHNVMYWYQQKSSQAPKLLFHYYDKDFNNEADTPDNFQSRRPNTSFCFLDIRSPGLGDTAMYLCATSRDRANTGELFFGEGSRLTVL.

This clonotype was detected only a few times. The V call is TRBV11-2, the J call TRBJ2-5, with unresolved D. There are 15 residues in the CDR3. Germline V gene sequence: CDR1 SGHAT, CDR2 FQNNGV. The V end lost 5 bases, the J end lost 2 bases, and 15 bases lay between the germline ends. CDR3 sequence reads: CASSPFSRPQETQYF. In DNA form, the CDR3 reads TGTGCCAGCAGCCCCTTTTCCAGGCCTCAAGAGACCCAGTACTTC.

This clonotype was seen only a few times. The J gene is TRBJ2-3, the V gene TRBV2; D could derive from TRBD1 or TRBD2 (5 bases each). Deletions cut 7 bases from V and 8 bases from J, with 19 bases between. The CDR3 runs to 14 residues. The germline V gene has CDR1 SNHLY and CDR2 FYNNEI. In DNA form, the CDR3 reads TGTGCCAGCACAGGGACCCAGGACGCGGGTACGCAGTATTTT. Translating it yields CASTGTQDAGTQYF.